This T cell receptor beta chain derives from a study of T cell changes during pregnancy in multiple sclerosis. TCRdb keeps only in-frame clones here, not all; method: immunoSEQ multiplex PCR. Found here are under 75,000 clones, 75% to 95% of them singletons; the top ten hold approximately 2.4%. The receptor's source is a female donor with multiple sclerosis, enrolled in a pregnancy study. Sequences were derived from peripheral blood, sampled in the first trimester of pregnancy.

CDR3 residues: CASSQHPLAGVYNEQFF. In nucleotides, the CDR3 is TGCGCCAGCAGCCAACACCCTCTAGCGGGAGTTTACAATGAGCAGTTCTTC. This chain joins TRBV4-1 and TRBJ2-1, with 10 positions matching TRBD2. In germline, CDR1 is MGHRA, CDR2 YSYEKL. This CDR3 region has 17 residues. V gave up 2 bases and J gave up 4 bases; unmatched junction bases: 8.